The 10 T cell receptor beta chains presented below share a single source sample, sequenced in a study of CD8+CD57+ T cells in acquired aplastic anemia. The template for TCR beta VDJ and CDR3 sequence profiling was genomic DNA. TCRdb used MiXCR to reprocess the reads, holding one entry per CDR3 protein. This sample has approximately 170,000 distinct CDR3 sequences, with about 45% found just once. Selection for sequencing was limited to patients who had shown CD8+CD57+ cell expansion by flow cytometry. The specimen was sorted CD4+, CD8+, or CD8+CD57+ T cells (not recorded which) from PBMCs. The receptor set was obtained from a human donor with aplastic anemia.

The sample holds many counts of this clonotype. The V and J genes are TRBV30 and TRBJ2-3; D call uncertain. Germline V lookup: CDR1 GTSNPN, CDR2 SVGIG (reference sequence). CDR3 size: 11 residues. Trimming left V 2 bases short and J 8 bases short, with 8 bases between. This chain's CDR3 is CAWSIIGTQYF. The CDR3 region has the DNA TGTGCCTGGAGTATAATCGGTACGCAGTATTTT.

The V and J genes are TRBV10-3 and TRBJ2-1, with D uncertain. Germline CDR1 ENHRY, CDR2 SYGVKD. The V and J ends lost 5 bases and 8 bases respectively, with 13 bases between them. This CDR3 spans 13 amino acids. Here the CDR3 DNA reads TGTGCCATCAGTCCGGTTTCCCAGGATGAGCAGTTCTTC. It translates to CAISPVSQDEQFF.

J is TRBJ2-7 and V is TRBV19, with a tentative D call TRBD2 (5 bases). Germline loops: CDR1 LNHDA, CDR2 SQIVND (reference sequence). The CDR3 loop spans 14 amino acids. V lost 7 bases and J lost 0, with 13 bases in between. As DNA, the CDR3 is TGTGCCAGTAATCAAGGACTCAGCTCCTACGAGCAGTACTTC. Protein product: CASNQGLSSYEQYF.

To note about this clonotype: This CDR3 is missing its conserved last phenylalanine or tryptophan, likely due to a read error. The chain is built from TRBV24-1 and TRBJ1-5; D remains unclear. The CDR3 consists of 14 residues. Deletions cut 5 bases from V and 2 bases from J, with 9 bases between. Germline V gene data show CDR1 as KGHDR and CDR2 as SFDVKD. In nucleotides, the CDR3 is TGTGCCACCAGTGCGGGGTCAGGCAATCAGCCCCAGCATTCT. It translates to CATSAGSGNQPQHS.

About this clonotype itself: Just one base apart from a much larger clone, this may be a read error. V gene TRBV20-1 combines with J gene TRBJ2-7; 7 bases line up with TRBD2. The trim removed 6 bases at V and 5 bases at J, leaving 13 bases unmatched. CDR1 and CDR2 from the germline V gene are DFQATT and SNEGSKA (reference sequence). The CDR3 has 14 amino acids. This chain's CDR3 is CSALVWGGFNEQYV. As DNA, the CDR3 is TGCAGTGCCCTCGTCTGGGGAGGGTTTAACGAGCAGTACGTC.

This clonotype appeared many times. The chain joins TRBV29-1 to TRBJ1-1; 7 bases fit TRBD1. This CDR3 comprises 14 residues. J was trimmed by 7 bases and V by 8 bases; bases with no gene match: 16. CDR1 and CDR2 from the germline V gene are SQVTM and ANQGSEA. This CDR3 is CSIAWGGGKGEAFF. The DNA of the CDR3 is TGCAGCATAGCTTGGGGAGGGGGCAAGGGTGAAGCTTTCTTT. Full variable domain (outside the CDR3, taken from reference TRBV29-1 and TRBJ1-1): SAVISQKPSRDICQRGTSLTIQCQVDSQVTMMFWYRQQPGQSLTLIATANQGSEATYESGFVIDKFPISRPNLTFSTLTVSNMSPEDSSIYLCSIAWGGGKGEAFFGQGTRLTVV.

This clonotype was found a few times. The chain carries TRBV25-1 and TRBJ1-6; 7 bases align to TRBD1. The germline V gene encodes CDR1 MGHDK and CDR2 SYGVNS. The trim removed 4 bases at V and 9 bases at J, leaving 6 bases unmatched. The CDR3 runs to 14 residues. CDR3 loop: CASSGRQGPSPLHF. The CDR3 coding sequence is TGTGCCAGCAGTGGACGACAGGGCCCTTCACCCCTCCACTTT.

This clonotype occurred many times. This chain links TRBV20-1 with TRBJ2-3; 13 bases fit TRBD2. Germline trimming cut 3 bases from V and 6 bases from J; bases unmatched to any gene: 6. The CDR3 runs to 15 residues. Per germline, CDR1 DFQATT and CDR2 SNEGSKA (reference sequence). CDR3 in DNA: TGCAGTGCTAGGTCACTAGCGGGGGGGCCTGATACGCAGTATTTT. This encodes CSARSLAGGPDTQYF.

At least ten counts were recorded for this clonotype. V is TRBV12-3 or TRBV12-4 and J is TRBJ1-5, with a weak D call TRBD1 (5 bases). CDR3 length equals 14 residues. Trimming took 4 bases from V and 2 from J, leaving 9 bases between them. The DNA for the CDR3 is TGTGCCAGCAGTTCCTCGGGGGGCAATCAGCCCCAGCATTTT. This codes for CASSSSGGNQPQHF.

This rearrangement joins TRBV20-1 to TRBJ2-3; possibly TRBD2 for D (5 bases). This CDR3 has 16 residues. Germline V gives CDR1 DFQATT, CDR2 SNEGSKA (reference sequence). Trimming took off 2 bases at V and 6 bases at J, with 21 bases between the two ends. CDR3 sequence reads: CSARPAGGVRRDTQYF. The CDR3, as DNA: TGCAGTGCTAGACCGGCGGGCGGAGTAAGGAGGGATACGCAGTATTTT.